This note documents a single T cell receptor beta chain sequence. Trimming took 3 bases from V and 0 from J, leaving 17 bases between them. CDR3 length: 18 amino acids. Germline V gene data show CDR1 as MDHEN and CDR2 as SYDVKM. This specimen comes from a study of liver allograft versus peripheral blood T cells. Study summary: Recipients' peripheral blood supplied the T cell receptor repertoires against which those in transplanted livers were compared.

TCRdb ran MiXCR on the reads and lists one entry per CDR3 protein. The data contain 13,000 or so distinct CDR3 sequences, about 19% of them seen just once; the ten biggest clones take up less than 15%. The sequence was obtained from a human patient who had a liver transplant. Some T cells may be transferred from the graft donor. This chain joins TRBV28 and TRBJ2-2; the D gene is possibly TRBD2 (6 bases). In nucleotides, the CDR3 is TGTGCCAGCAGTTTTGCAATCCAGCGGACTACGAACACCGGGGAGCTGTTTTTT. This gives the protein CASSFAIQRTTNTGELFF.